This T cell receptor (beta chain) was profiled in a study of cytomegalovirus exposure and HLA in healthy donors. The trim removed 4 bases at V and 1 base at J, leaving 10 bases unmatched. Germline V CDR1 and CDR2: SGHNT, YYREEE (reference sequence). This CDR3 is built from 18 residues. Primers included in the PCR were 60 Vbeta and 13 Jbeta primers. This table comes from immunoSEQ multiplex PCR, and its TCRdb copy is limited to in-frame clones, with some not included. There are 90,000 to 100,000 clones in the sample; 70% to 80% occur only once, and approximately 8% lies in the top ten. Findings and limits, study-wide: DRB1 had the most TCR associations and HLA-C the fewest, a later analysis found, with rates varying by HLA locus. When presence/absence was analysed, sequencing depth was taken to be roughly uniform across donors.

Remarks on this clone: What it binds is not known.

The sample taken for sequencing was PBMCs. The clonotype was recovered from a female donor in good health and CMV-seronegative. The chain has TRBV5-4 and TRBJ2-2, with 10 bases aligning to TRBD2. The DNA of the CDR3 is TGTGCCAGCAGCCCGCGGGGTAGCGGGGGGCAGAACACCGGGGAGCTGTTTTTT. It translates to CASSPRGSGGQNTGELFF.